This passage covers 23 T cell receptor beta chains from one sample sequenced in a study of T cell clonality in common variable immunodeficiency. General observations from the study: In common variable immunodeficiency, TCR beta chains reportedly carried fewer deletions and N-nucleotide insertions.

Antigens for these TCRs are unknown. The assay was immunoSEQ multiplex PCR, and TCRdb's table has in-frame clones only and misses some. Altogether fewer than 30,000 clones were found in the sample, and no singletons occur. Sample: peripheral blood mononuclear cells. These receptors came from a human donor with common variable immunodeficiency.

This clone was seen at least ten times. The read falls 3 residues short of the CDR3 end, and the missing part is taken from the germline J gene. The rearrangement uses TRBV6-2 or TRBV6-3 and TRBJ1-3; D is possibly TRBD1 (5 bases). V lost 6 bases and J lost 0, with 9 bases in between. CDR1 and CDR2 (germline): MNHEY, SVGEGT. The CDR3 loop spans 14 amino acids. CDR3 in amino acids: CASRTGGSGNTIYF. The sequenced CDR3 bases are TGTGCCAGCAGGACGGGGGGCTCTGGAAACACC.

This clone was counted many times. The read gets to within 3 residues of the CDR3 end, and the germline J gene fills in the rest. The J gene is TRBJ2-3, the V gene TRBV7-6; no firm D call. The germline V and J ends were trimmed by 1 base and 4 bases, with 9 bases remaining between them. Germline loops: CDR1 SGHVS, CDR2 FNYEAQ. This CDR3 has 14 residues. The sequenced part of the CDR3 DNA is TGTGCCAGCAGCTTAGGGCCTCGAGCAGATACG. Translating it yields CASSLGPRADT. The CDR3 reads in full as CASSLGPRADTQYF.

This clone came up a few times. The CDR3 end falls 3 residues outside the read, so it is completed with the germline J gene. This sequence joins TRBV7-8 and TRBJ1-3, with D possibly TRBD1 on 5 matching bases. From germline, CDR1 is SGHVS and CDR2 FQNEAQ. V was pared by 3 bases and J by 2 bases, with 14 bases between. There are 16 residues in the CDR3. The CDR3 DNA, read in part, is TGTGCCAGCAGCTTGGCCCGGGGGGGGGCTGGAAACACC. Amino acid sequence: CASSLARGGAGNT. The full CDR3 is CASSLARGGAGNTIYF.

This clone occurred many times. The read terminates 3 residues ahead of where the CDR3 ends, so the germline J gene completes it. The same CDR3 arises from other DNA sequences in this sample as well. V usage is TRBV7-2 and J usage is TRBJ1-1; 7 bases are shared with TRBD1. With 5 bases clipped from V and 1 base from J, the junction kept 4 bases outside the gene matches. CDR3 size: 14 residues. The germline gives CDR1 SGHTA, CDR2 FQGNSA. CDR3 sequence reads: CASSPDRRNTEAFF. The DNA read from the CDR3 is TGTGCCAGCAGCCCGGACAGGCGGAACACTGAA.

In this sample, this clone turned up a few times. The CDR3 DNA, read in part, is TGTGCCAGCTCACCAGCAGGGGATCAGCCC. It is translated as CASSPAGDQP. The full CDR3 sequence reads CASSPAGDQPQHF. The chain is built from TRBV18 and TRBJ1-5; TRBD1 might be the D (6 bases). The sequence runs out 3 residues before the end of the CDR3; the remainder is reconstructed from the germline J gene. V lost 2 bases, J lost 5 bases, and 7 bases lay in between. CDR1 and CDR2 (germline): KGHSH, LQKENI. CDR3 length equals 13 residues.

This clone was observed many times. The observed sequence ends 3 residues before the CDR3 terminus, with the missing tail filled in from the germline J gene. This sequence joins TRBV2 and TRBJ1-1; D gene uncertain. CDR1 and CDR2 from the germline V gene are SNHLY and FYNNEI. The CDR3 has 14 amino acids. The ends were cut back, 5 bases at V and 1 base at J, with 11 bases in the middle. Partial CDR3 DNA: TGTGCCAGCAGTCGATCAGAATCGAACACTGAA. Residues: CASSRSESNTE. The complete CDR3 sequence is CASSRSESNTEAFF.

A remark on this clone: The sequence runs out 3 residues before the end of the CDR3; the remainder is reconstructed from the germline J gene. The rearrangement uses TRBV19 and TRBJ2-7; 8 nucleotides align to TRBD2. V gave up 4 bases and J gave up 6 bases; unmatched junction bases: 8. The CDR3 sequence is 14 residues long. CDR1 and CDR2 (germline): LNHDA, SQIVND (reference sequence). Partial CDR3 DNA: TGTGCCAGTAGTAAGACGGGGGGGCCCGGCGAG. Translating gives CASSKTGGPGE. The CDR3 as a whole reads CASSKTGGPGEQYF.

Only a few counts were recorded for this clone. The read finishes 3 residues shy of the CDR3 end, and the germline J gene is used to complete it. The chain is built from TRBV7-6 and TRBJ2-5, with 8 positions matching TRBD1. V shed 4 bases and J 1 base; nucleotides not matched to a gene: 8. The CDR3 contains 16 residues. CDR1 and CDR2 from the germline V gene are SGHVS and FNYEAQ. CDR3 bases read: TGTGCCAGCAGCTCCGAGGACAGGGTTGGCCAAGAGACC. Its translation is CASSSEDRVGQET. Given in full, the CDR3 is CASSSEDRVGQETQYF.

This clone turned up a few times. The read stops 3 residues short of the end of the CDR3; the missing end is completed from the germline J gene. The chain employs TRBV2 and TRBJ1-2, with D tentatively TRBD1 (6 bases). CDR3 length: 15 residues. From germline, CDR1 is SNHLY and CDR2 FYNNEI. Trimming cost V 6 bases and J 7 bases, with 21 bases left between them. CDR3 bases read: TGTGCCAGCAGCCCCCTACAGGGAGAATCGCGTGGC. Its protein is CASSPLQGESRG. The entire CDR3 protein is CASSPLQGESRGYTF.

About this clone: The read ends 3 residues before the CDR3 terminus; that terminus is restored from the germline J gene. V usage is TRBV2 and J usage is TRBJ1-1; 11 bases align to TRBD1. This CDR3 has 16 residues. The V gene's germline CDR1 is SNHLY and CDR2 FYNNEI. V lost 1 base to trimming and J lost 4 bases; unmatched junction nucleotides: 5. This chain's CDR3 is CASSEEGTGGLTEAFF. The sequenced part of the CDR3 DNA is TGTGCCAGCAGTGAAGAGGGGACAGGGGGACTCACTGAA.

This clone was observed a few times. From the germline J gene comes the end of the CDR3, since the read stops 3 residues before it. The chain recombines TRBV19 with TRBJ1-5; D remains unclear. There are 13 residues in the CDR3. Trimming took 6 bases from V and 0 from J, leaving 6 bases between them. The germline gives CDR1 LNHDA, CDR2 SQIVND (reference sequence). The sequenced CDR3 bases are TGTGCCAGTAGCTATAGTAGCAATCAGCCC. Its translation is CASSYSSNQP. The whole CDR3 protein reads CASSYSSNQPQHF.

This clone was seen a handful of times. The junction and the germline gene differ at one end; a read error may be behind it. The read ends 3 residues early relative to the CDR3; the germline J gene fills the gap. The rearrangement links TRBV18 to TRBJ2-1, with 11 positions matching TRBD2. Germline V gene lookup returns CDR1 KGHSH and CDR2 LQKENI. This CDR3 is 20 amino acids long. CDR3 residues: CASPPQARIAGGVSYNEQFF. The CDR3 bases that were read are TGTGCCAGCCCACCACAGGCCAGGATAGCGGGGGGGGTCTCCTACAATGAG.

Comments on this clone: The read gets to within 3 residues of the CDR3 end, and the germline J gene fills in the rest. The chain links TRBV7-3 to TRBJ2-3; 12 nucleotides line up with TRBD2. Germline V gene lookup returns CDR1 SGHTA and CDR2 FQGTGA. The CDR3 totals 15 residues. The trim removed 5 bases at V and 7 bases at J, leaving 7 bases unmatched. CDR3 loop: CASSETSGGTNTQYF. Incomplete CDR3 DNA: TGTGCCAGCAGCGAAACTAGCGGGGGGACCAATACG.

By sample fraction, this clone is medium-sized (0.01 to 0.1%). The DNA ends 3 residues before the CDR3 does, and the rest of the CDR3 is filled in from the germline J gene. The chain couples TRBV30 to TRBJ2-3; weak D call: TRBD2 (5 bases). CDR1 and CDR2 from the germline V gene are GTSNPN and SVGIG (reference sequence). CDR3 length equals 12 residues. V lost 2 bases, J lost 6 bases, and 9 bases lay in between. The CDR3 DNA, read in part, is TGTGCCTGGAGTCTGTCGGGGGATACG. Its translation is CAWSLSGDT. The full CDR3 reads CAWSLSGDTQYF.

As regards this clone: Coverage ceases 3 residues before the CDR3 finishes, and the germline J gene fills in the end. V gene TRBV18 combines with J gene TRBJ2-3; 7 positions agree with TRBD1. The germline gives CDR1 KGHSH, CDR2 LQKENI. CDR3 length: 14 amino acids. The V segment lost 4 bases and the J segment 6 bases; nucleotides outside the gene matches: 7. The CDR3 reads CASSQQTGLDTQYF. The sequenced CDR3 bases are TGTGCCAGCTCACAACAGACAGGGTTGGATACG.

This clone was seen more than once but under ten times. The read ends 3 residues shy of where the CDR3 ends; the end is completed using the germline J gene. The J gene is TRBJ2-1, the V gene TRBV7-2; 7 nucleotides agree with TRBD2. Germline loops: CDR1 SGHTA, CDR2 FQGNSA. The CDR3 contains 14 residues. Trimming took 6 bases from V and 1 from J; bases not matched to a gene: 3. The DNA read from the CDR3 is TGTGCCAGCAGACCCGGGGGGTCCTACAATGAG. Residues: CASRPGGSYNE. In full, the CDR3 is CASRPGGSYNEQFF. The full variable domain, rest sourced from reference TRBV7-2 and TRBJ2-1, is GAGVSQSPSNKVTEKGKDVELRCDPISGHTALYWYRQSLGQGLEFLIYFQGNSAPDKSGLPSDRFSAERTGGSVSTLTIQRTQQEDSAVYLCASRPGGSYNEQFFGPGTRLTVL.

Of note for this clone: The CDR3 is cut off 3 residues early in the read; its end comes from the germline J gene. V gene TRBV19 combines with J gene TRBJ1-6; the D gene is possibly TRBD1 (6 bases). This CDR3 has 14 amino acids. CDR1 is LNHDA, CDR2 SQIVND, per germline (reference sequence). The V gene lost 4 bases and the J gene lost 5 bases, with 9 bases spanning the gap. CDR3 region: CASSTQGNNSPLHF. The part of the CDR3 DNA that was read is TGTGCCAGTAGTACGCAGGGGAATAATTCACCC.

In this sample, this clone turned up many times. The observed sequence ends 3 residues before the CDR3 terminus, with the missing tail filled in from the germline J gene. This chain connects TRBV19 to TRBJ1-1, with D maybe TRBD1 (6 bases). Trimming removed 7 bases at V and 0 bases at J, with 15 bases between. The CDR3 is 15 amino acids. Germline V gene data show CDR1 as LNHDA and CDR2 as SQIVND (reference sequence). Incomplete CDR3 DNA: TGTGCCAGTAAGTCGGGGGGCCCCATGAACACTGAA. It translates to CASKSGGPMNTE. The entire CDR3 protein reads CASKSGGPMNTEAFF.

With regard to this clone: The read ends 3 residues before the CDR3 terminus; that terminus is restored from the germline J gene. V usage is TRBV19 and J usage is TRBJ1-5; TRBD1 aligns across 7 bases. With 9 bases clipped from V and 7 bases from J, the junction kept 9 bases outside the gene matches. CDR3 size: 13 residues. The germline V gene has CDR1 LNHDA and CDR2 SQIVND (reference sequence). Partial CDR3 DNA: TGTGCCAGCCTGGCAGGGGGGATGCAGCCC. Translation: CASLAGGMQP. In full, the CDR3 reads CASLAGGMQPQHF.

This clone was counted only a few times. The DNA ends 3 residues before the CDR3 does, and the rest of the CDR3 is filled in from the germline J gene. This sequence joins TRBV20-1 and TRBJ2-1; perhaps TRBD2 as D (6 bases). Deletions cut 3 bases from V and 8 bases from J, with 20 bases between. CDR1 and CDR2 (germline): DFQATT, SNEGSKA (reference sequence). The CDR3 contains 15 residues. The CDR3 bases that were read are TGCAGTGCTAGTGGAGGTCCCCAGTGGGGGGATGAG. Translating gives CSASGGPQWGDE. The CDR3 in full is CSASGGPQWGDEQFF.

For this clone: The CDR3 end lies 3 residues beyond the end of the read and is filled in from the germline J gene. The chain uses TRBV18 and TRBJ2-1; 7 bases fit TRBD2. J gave up 7 bases and V 6 bases, and 9 bases lay outside the gene matches. Germline loops: CDR1 KGHSH, CDR2 LQKENI. CDR3 length: 14 amino acids. The CDR3 reads CASSQTSAGNEQFF. Incomplete CDR3 DNA: TGTGCCAGCTCCCAAACTAGCGCGGGGAATGAG.

Incomplete CDR3 DNA: TGTGCCAGCAGTTCCCCGGAGACC. Translation gives CASSSPET. The whole CDR3 is CASSSPETQYF. The J gene is TRBJ2-5, the V gene TRBV6-2 or TRBV6-3; the D is unclear. The CDR3 end falls 3 residues outside the read, so it is completed with the germline J gene. Trimming pared 4 bases from V and 5 bases from J, leaving 5 bases between. CDR3 length: 11 residues. The germline CDR1 and CDR2 sequences are MNHEY and SVGEGT.

Worth noting for this clone: The CDR3 goes on 3 residues after the read ends, and that part is filled in from the germline J gene. The J gene is TRBJ1-2, the V gene TRBV7-2; D gene unclear. CDR3 length equals 14 residues. Per germline, CDR1 SGHTA and CDR2 FQGNSA. V was clipped by 4 bases and J by 4 bases, with 13 bases between them. The CDR3 DNA, read in part, is TGTGCCAGCAGCTCCAACCGGGTGGGCTATGGC. Residues: CASSSNRVGYG. The full CDR3 reads CASSSNRVGYGYTF.